A single sample is the source of the 23 T cell receptor beta chains below, sequenced in a study of T cell responses to AZD1222 COVID-19 vaccine. Profiled with immunoSEQ multiplex PCR; TCRdb holds only in-frame clones, not every one. This sample has around 99,000 clones; approximately 89% occur once, and the top ten carry 6.5% to 8.5%. The sequenced sample was peripheral blood, obtained 28 days after the second AZD1222 dose. Source of these receptors: an adult who received the AZD1222 COVID-19 vaccine.

Judged by abundance, this clone is hyperexpanded. The rearrangement links TRBV7-9 to TRBJ2-1; 8 bases are shared with TRBD1. The length of the CDR3 is 15 residues. V lost 5 bases, J lost 2 bases, and 5 bases stayed unmatched. The V gene's germline CDR1 is SEHNR and CDR2 FQNEAQ (reference sequence). In nucleotides, the CDR3 is TGTGCCAGCAGCACCGGGACAGGCGCCTACAATGAGCAGTTCTTC. Amino acids: CASSTGTGAYNEQFF.

This chain uses TRBV19 with TRBJ2-7; 8 bases are shared with TRBD2. V was pared by 3 bases and J by 0 bases, with 4 bases of the junction left unmatched. Germline V CDR1 and CDR2: LNHDA, SQIVND (reference sequence). The CDR3 runs 15 residues. The DNA of the CDR3 is TGTGCCAGTAGTATGTCCAGCGGGAGCTCCTACGAGCAGTACTTC. Protein: CASSMSSGSSYEQYF.

In regard to this clone: This CDR3 is also generated by other DNA sequences in the sample. The rearrangement links TRBV11-2 to TRBJ2-1; D remains unclear. Trimming cost V 0 bases and J 0 bases, with 9 bases left between them. CDR3 size: 16 residues. Looked up from germline, CDR1 is SGHAT and CDR2 is FQNNGV. The CDR3 reads CASSLDPVSSYNEQFF. In nucleotides, the CDR3 is TGTGCCAGCAGCTTAGACCCGGTTAGCTCCTACAATGAGCAGTTCTTC.

The count of this clone is one. J is TRBJ1-6 and V is TRBV5-1, with D maybe TRBD1 (5 bases). This CDR3 has 13 residues. CDR1 and CDR2 from the germline V gene are SGHRS and YFSETQ. Between the trimmed V and J ends, which lost 3 bases and 6 bases, there was a span of 7 bases. The CDR3 loop is CASSWDLNSPLHF. CDR3 coding DNA: TGCGCCAGCAGCTGGGACCTTAATTCACCCCTCCACTTT.

The chain is built from TRBV28 and TRBJ2-5; 8 bases agree with TRBD1. Per the germline V gene, CDR1 is MDHEN and CDR2 is SYDVKM. The CDR3 covers 15 residues. The V and J ends lost 6 bases and 1 base, in that order; junction bases with no gene match: 7. The CDR3 bases are TGTGCCAGCAGCCTCGACAGGGGAAGCCAAGAGACCCAGTACTTC. Translation gives CASSLDRGSQETQYF.

V gene TRBV9 combines with J gene TRBJ2-7, with D unclear. The CDR3 runs to 13 residues. Germline V lookup: CDR1 SGDLS, CDR2 YYNGEE. V shed 4 bases and J shed 5 bases, with 13 bases lying between them. In DNA, the CDR3 is TGTGCCAGCAGCCTGGCCCCCCTAAACGAGCAGTACTTC. Protein sequence: CASSLAPLNEQYF.

The chain has TRBV18 and TRBJ1-2, with a tentative D call TRBD1 (6 bases). Trimming took 2 bases from V and 6 from J, leaving 13 bases between them. The CDR3 spans 14 residues. CDR1 is KGHSH, CDR2 LQKENI, per germline. The CDR3 spells CASSPSGGLNGYTF. The CDR3 DNA follows: TGTGCCAGCTCACCATCGGGGGGGCTCAATGGCTACACCTTC.

This clone was seen only once. This rearrangement joins TRBV30 to TRBJ2-1, with 8 bases aligning to TRBD2. There are 16 residues in the CDR3. Germline V CDR1 and CDR2: GTSNPN, SVGIG (reference sequence). The junction had 14 bases not matched to a gene; V was cut back by 2 bases and J by 8 bases. The CDR3 sequence: CAWSKALAGGPDEQFF. The CDR3 DNA is TGTGCCTGGAGTAAAGCGCTCGCGGGAGGTCCGGATGAGCAGTTCTTC.

The chain employs TRBV5-1 and TRBJ2-3; no clear D. The CDR3 sequence is 16 residues long. Between the trimmed V and J ends, which lost 2 bases and 0 bases, there was a span of 13 bases. Germline V CDR1 and CDR2: SGHRS, YFSETQ. The CDR3 DNA is TGCGCCAGCAGCTTTGGACGAGCACTTAGCACAGATACGCAGTATTTT. It yields the protein CASSFGRALSTDTQYF.

This clone was observed a single time. The rearrangement links TRBV7-2 to TRBJ2-5; maybe TRBD2 (5 bases). Germline V gene sequence: CDR1 SGHTA, CDR2 FQGNSA. V gave up 5 bases and J gave up 5 bases, with 15 bases separating them. This CDR3 has 14 amino acids. Here the CDR3 DNA reads TGTGCCAGCAGCCCCACCGGGGTGCGGGAGACCCAGTACTTC. It codes for CASSPTGVRETQYF.

CDR3 nucleotides: TGTGCCAGCAGCTTAGCGGTTGTCAATGAGCAGTTCTTC. This sequence encodes CASSLAVVNEQFF. The chain employs TRBV13 and TRBJ2-1; D unclear. CDR1 is PRHDT, CDR2 FYEKMQ, per germline (reference sequence). V lost 1 base and J lost 6, with 7 bases in between. This CDR3 has 13 amino acids. Supplemented by reference TRBV13 and TRBJ2-1, the full variable domain reads AAGVIQSPRHLIKEKRETATLKCYPIPRHDTVYWYQQGPGQDPQFLISFYEKMQSDKGSIPDRFSAQQFSDYHSELNMSSLELGDSALYFCASSLAVVNEQFFGPGTRLTVL.

The chain has TRBV24-1 and TRBJ2-7; 9 bases align to TRBD1. Germline V gene data show CDR1 as KGHDR and CDR2 as SFDVKD. This CDR3 has 14 residues. The trim removed 4 bases at V and 6 bases at J, leaving 6 bases unmatched. The CDR3 DNA reads TGTGCCACCAGTGAGGGGACAGGGAGGGGCGAGCAGTACTTC. Translating it yields CATSEGTGRGEQYF.

J is TRBJ2-1 and V is TRBV7-9; 14 bases map to TRBD2. The germline gives CDR1 SEHNR, CDR2 FQNEAQ (reference sequence). Trimming at V came to 5 bases and at J to 1 base, leaving 16 bases not matched to a gene. The CDR3 contains 21 residues. The CDR3 coding sequence is TGTGCCAGCAGCATCTCGCCGGGTGGACTAGCGGGAGGTGGTTCCTACAATGAGCAGTTCTTC. Translation: CASSISPGGLAGGGSYNEQFF.

This clone has just one count. The V gene is TRBV11-2, the J gene TRBJ2-2, with D possibly matching TRBD1 (6 bases). Germline V gives CDR1 SGHAT, CDR2 FQNNGV. Trimming shortened V by 4 bases and J by 5 bases, and 14 bases separated the two germline ends. The CDR3 extends over 15 amino acids. The CDR3 DNA follows: TGTGCCAGCAGCTCGCCCCAGGGGAGAACCGGGGAGCTGTTTTTT. Its protein is CASSSPQGRTGELFF.

The chain is built from TRBV7-2 and TRBJ1-1, with D possibly TRBD1 on 5 matching bases. V was clipped by 1 base and J by 5 bases, with 17 bases between them. CDR3 size: 16 residues. Germline V gives CDR1 SGHTA, CDR2 FQGNSA. The CDR3 DNA sequence: TGTGCCAGCAGCTTAGTGATAGGAAAGGGACGGACTGAAGCTTTCTTT. It encodes CASSLVIGKGRTEAFF.

V usage is TRBV9 and J usage is TRBJ2-5, with TRBD1 matching 7 bases. The CDR3 runs to 13 residues. Losses at the gene ends were 8 bases for V and 10 bases for J; bases not matched to a gene: 14. Germline-derived CDR1 and CDR2 are SGDLS and YYNGEE. The DNA of the CDR3 is TGTGCCAGTTCCGGGACAGAGTTTACGGGCCAGTACTTC. This translates into CASSGTEFTGQYF.

This chain connects TRBV7-9 to TRBJ1-2, with unresolved D. CDR1 and CDR2 (germline): SEHNR, FQNEAQ (reference sequence). V shed 5 bases and J shed 5 bases, with 9 bases lying between them. The CDR3 consists of 12 residues. The CDR3 region has the DNA TGTGCCAGCAGCACCCAGGAATATGGCTACACCTTC. Translation gives CASSTQEYGYTF.

The rearrangement joins TRBV5-8 to TRBJ2-1, with TRBD2 matching 7 bases. Germline V lookup: CDR1 SGHTS, CDR2 YDEGEE. CDR3 length: 15 amino acids. The trim removed 0 bases at V and 5 bases at J, leaving 5 bases unmatched. The CDR3 DNA follows: TGTGCCAGCAGCTTGGGGACTAGTAGCGACAATGAGCAGTTCTTC. Its translation: CASSLGTSSDNEQFF.

The chain links TRBV30 to TRBJ1-2, with D uncertain. Trimming shortened V by 3 bases and J by 0 bases, and 8 bases separated the two germline ends. The CDR3 runs 13 residues. Germline assignment: CDR1 GTSNPN and CDR2 SVGIG (reference sequence). The CDR3 here is CAWRRDSNYGYTF. The CDR3 DNA sequence: TGTGCCTGGAGGAGGGATTCTAACTATGGCTACACCTTC.

This clone was observed a single time. DNA of the CDR3: TGTGCCAGCAGCTTAGACCTGGGTGTGGGAGGCTACACCTTC. Translated, it gives CASSLDLGVGGYTF. J is TRBJ1-2 and V is TRBV7-2; the D is unclear. Germline V lookup: CDR1 SGHTA, CDR2 FQGNSA. The CDR3 consists of 14 residues. V lost 1 base and J lost 8, with 14 bases in between.

V gene TRBV2 combines with J gene TRBJ1-5; D is perhaps TRBD1 (5 bases). Trimming pared 2 bases from V and 2 bases from J, leaving 10 bases between. This CDR3 is built from 15 residues. CDR1 and CDR2 from the germline V gene are SNHLY and FYNNEI. The CDR3 protein is CASSERDGGNQPQHF. The DNA of the CDR3 is TGTGCCAGCAGTGAAAGGGACGGCGGCAATCAGCCCCAGCATTTT.

This chain joins TRBV5-1 and TRBJ2-7; 11 positions match TRBD1. This CDR3 contains 15 residues. Trimming cost V 0 bases and J 5 bases; bases outside gene matches: 4. Germline V lookup: CDR1 SGHRS, CDR2 YFSETQ. The CDR3 DNA is TGCGCCAGCAGCTTGGGGACAGGGGGCAGGAACGAGCAGTACTTC. It is translated as CASSLGTGGRNEQYF.

This chain joins TRBV27 and TRBJ2-7, with TRBD2 matching over 11 bases. Trimming removed 0 bases from V and 0 bases from J; junction bases left unmatched: 7. CDR1 is MNHEY, CDR2 SMNVEV, per germline (reference sequence). This CDR3 is 18 amino acids long. CDR3 loop: CASSLSGLADPDSYEQYF. DNA for the CDR3: TGTGCCAGCAGTTTATCGGGACTAGCGGACCCTGACTCCTACGAGCAGTACTTC.